This T cell receptor beta chain was sequenced for a study of vaccination and CD4 T cells after COVID-19. Study context: Cells received overlapping spike peptides from SARS-CoV-2, HCoV-NL63, HCoV-OC43 and HCoV-229E as stimulation. Each control was exposed to a CEFX pool, an HIV-1 Nef pool, or no peptide at all.

Treatment noted: roughly nine-day PBMC culture with coronavirus spike peptide pools or control peptides (ViraFEST assay). CDR3 length: 17 amino acids. Germline loops: CDR1 DFQATT, CDR2 SNEGSKA (reference sequence). Trimming removed 5 bases at V and 5 bases at J, with 26 bases between. The table lists this clonotype with a few counts. Its antigen is currently unknown. Cultured CD4+ T cell DNA was sequenced using the Oncomine TCR Beta short-read assay. Via MiXCR, TCRdb re-called the PCR reads, giving one row per CDR3 protein. The sample yields some 18,000 distinct CDR3 sequences, over 50% seen once. The chain recombines TRBV20-1 with TRBJ2-3; possibly TRBD1 for D (9 bases). This clonotype was sampled from a human donor who had recovered from COVID-19. The source material was CD4+ T cells from blood, cultured in vitro, sampled before SARS-CoV-2 vaccination. The CDR3 loop is CSAGSDSGTGNGDTQYF. Written as DNA, the CDR3 is TGCAGTGCTGGGTCTGATAGCGGGACAGGGAATGGAGATACGCAGTATTTT.